Below, 7 T cell receptor beta chains from the same sample are listed, as sequenced in a study of blood T cell repertoires in COVID-19. Clones were sequenced by immunoSEQ multiplex PCR, and TCRdb holds only the in-frame ones, with some missing. The sample consists of about 83,000 clones, 86% of them appearing once. The sequencing input was peripheral blood. The origin of the receptors is a woman over 75 in a cohort sampled during active or convalescent COVID-19.

The J gene is TRBJ2-7, the V gene TRBV6-5, with D possibly TRBD1 on 6 matching bases. This CDR3 contains 13 residues. Germline V gene sequence: CDR1 MNHEY, CDR2 SVGAGI. The germline V and J ends were trimmed by 8 bases and 1 base, with 12 bases remaining between them. The CDR3 DNA reads TGTGCCAGCTACAGGGCACCTTCCTACGAGCAGTACTTC. Protein product: CASYRAPSYEQYF.

The chain joins TRBV5-6 to TRBJ1-2; 12 bases fit TRBD1. V shed 4 bases, J shed 0 bases, and the junction held 4 bases outside the gene matches. Germline V CDR1 and CDR2: SGHDT, YYEEEE. The CDR3 loop spans 16 amino acids. The CDR3 DNA follows: TGTGCCAGCAGCGGGGACAGGGGGCTGTCTAACTATGGCTACACCTTC. Residues: CASSGDRGLSNYGYTF. The whole variable domain, remainder taken from reference TRBV5-6 and TRBJ1-2, is DAGVTQSPTHLIKTRGQQVTLRCSPKSGHDTVSWYQQALGQGPQFIFQYYEEEERQRGNFPDRFSGHQFPNYSSELNVNALLLGDSALYLCASSGDRGLSNYGYTFGSGTRLTVV.

The V call is TRBV2, the J call TRBJ2-4; TRBD2 agrees at 12 bases. Germline CDR1 is SNHLY and CDR2 is FYNNEI. The ends lost 5 bases at V and 6 bases at J; junction bases unmatched: 8. The CDR3 has 16 amino acids. In DNA, the CDR3 is TGTGCCAGCAGTACTAGCGGGAGGAGCTCGGGAAACATTCAGTACTTC. Its protein product is CASSTSGRSSGNIQYF.

V gene TRBV18 combines with J gene TRBJ2-6; D is perhaps TRBD1 (7 bases). The CDR3 runs 21 residues. Germline V CDR1 and CDR2: KGHSH, LQKENI. V lost 6 bases, J lost 4 bases, and 31 bases lay in between. The CDR3 DNA sequence: TGTGCCAGCTCCCCAGTCGAAAGGCGGGACAGCTCCCTTATAGGGGCCAACGTCCTGACTTTC. It specifies CASSPVERRDSSLIGANVLTF.

This clone was recorded a few times. The chain is built from TRBV6-1 and TRBJ2-5; D unresolved. Germline V gene sequence: CDR1 MNHNS, CDR2 SASEGT. Trimming took 1 base from V and 9 from J, leaving 6 bases between them. The CDR3 extends over 11 amino acids. The chain's CDR3 is CASSEVQAQYF. The CDR3 DNA is TGTGCCAGCAGTGAAGTGCAGGCCCAGTACTTC.

The chain has TRBV19 and TRBJ2-7, with D maybe TRBD1 (6 bases). V gave up 3 bases and J gave up 6 bases, with 12 bases separating them. Germline-derived CDR1 and CDR2 are LNHDA and SQIVND (reference sequence). This CDR3 contains 13 residues. CDR3: CASSITGSSEQYV. Here the CDR3 DNA reads TGTGCCAGTAGTATTACAGGGTCATCCGAGCAGTACGTC.

The CDR3 region is CSVERGNTEAFF. In nucleotides, the CDR3 is TGCAGCGTTGAACGGGGGAACACTGAAGCTTTCTTT. The J gene is TRBJ1-1, the V gene TRBV29-1; D unresolved. The V and J ends lost 2 bases and 1 base respectively, with 5 bases between them. The CDR3 has 12 residues. Germline assignment: CDR1 SQVTM and CDR2 ANQGSEA. Combining the CDR3 with reference TRBV29-1 and TRBJ1-1 gives the whole variable domain SAVISQKPSRDICQRGTSLTIQCQVDSQVTMMFWYRQQPGQSLTLIATANQGSEATYESGFVIDKFPISRPNLTFSTLTVSNMSPEDSSIYLCSVERGNTEAFFGQGTRLTVV.